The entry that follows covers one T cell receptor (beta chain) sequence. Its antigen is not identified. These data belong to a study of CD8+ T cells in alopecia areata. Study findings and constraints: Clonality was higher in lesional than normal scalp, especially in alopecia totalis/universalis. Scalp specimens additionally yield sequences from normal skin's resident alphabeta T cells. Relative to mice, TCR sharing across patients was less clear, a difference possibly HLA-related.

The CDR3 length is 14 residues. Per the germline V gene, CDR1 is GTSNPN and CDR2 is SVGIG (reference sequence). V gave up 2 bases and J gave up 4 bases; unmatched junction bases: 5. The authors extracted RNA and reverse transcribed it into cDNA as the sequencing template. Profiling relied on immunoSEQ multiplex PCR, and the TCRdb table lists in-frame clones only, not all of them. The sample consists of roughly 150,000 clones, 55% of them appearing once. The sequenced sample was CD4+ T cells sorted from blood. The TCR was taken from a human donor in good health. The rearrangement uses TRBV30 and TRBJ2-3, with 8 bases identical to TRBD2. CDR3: CAWSTSGSADTQYF. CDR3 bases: TGTGCCTGGAGTACGAGCGGGAGCGCAGATACGCAGTATTTT. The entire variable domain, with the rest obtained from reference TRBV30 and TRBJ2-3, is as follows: SQTIHQWPATLVQPVGSPLSLECTVEGTSNPNLYWYRQAAGRGLQLLFYSVGIGQISSEVPQNLSASRPQDRQFILSSKKLLLSDSGFYLCAWSTSGSADTQYFGPGTRLTVL.